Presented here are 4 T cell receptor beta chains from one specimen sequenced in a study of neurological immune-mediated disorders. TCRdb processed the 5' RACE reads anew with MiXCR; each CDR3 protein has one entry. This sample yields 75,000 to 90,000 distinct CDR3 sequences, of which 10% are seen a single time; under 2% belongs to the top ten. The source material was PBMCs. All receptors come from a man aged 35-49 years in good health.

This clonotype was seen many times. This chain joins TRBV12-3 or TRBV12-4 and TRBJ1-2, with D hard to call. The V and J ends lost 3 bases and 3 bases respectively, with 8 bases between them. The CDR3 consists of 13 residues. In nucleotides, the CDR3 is TGTGCCAGCAGTTTGGGTTTCGACTATGGCTACACCTTC. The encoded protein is CASSLGFDYGYTF.

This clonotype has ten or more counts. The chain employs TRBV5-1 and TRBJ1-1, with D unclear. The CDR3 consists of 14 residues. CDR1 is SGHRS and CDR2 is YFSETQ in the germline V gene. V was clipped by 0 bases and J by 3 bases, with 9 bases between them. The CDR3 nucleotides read TGCGCCAGCAGCTTGGGGGTGGATGACACTGAAGCTTTCTTT. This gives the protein CASSLGVDDTEAFF.

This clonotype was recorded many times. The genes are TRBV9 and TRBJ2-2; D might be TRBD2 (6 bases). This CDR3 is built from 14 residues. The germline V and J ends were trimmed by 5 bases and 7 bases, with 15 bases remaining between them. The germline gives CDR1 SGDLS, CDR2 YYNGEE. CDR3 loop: CASRKDAGGGELFF. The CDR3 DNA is TGTGCCAGCAGGAAGGACGCCGGGGGCGGGGAGCTGTTTTTT.

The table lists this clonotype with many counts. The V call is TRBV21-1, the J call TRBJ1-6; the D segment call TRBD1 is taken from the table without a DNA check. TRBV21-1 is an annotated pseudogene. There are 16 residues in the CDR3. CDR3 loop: CASTVSGGPYNSPLHF. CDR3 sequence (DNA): TGTGCCAGCACCGTTTCCGGGGGACCCTATAATTCACCCCTCCACTTT.